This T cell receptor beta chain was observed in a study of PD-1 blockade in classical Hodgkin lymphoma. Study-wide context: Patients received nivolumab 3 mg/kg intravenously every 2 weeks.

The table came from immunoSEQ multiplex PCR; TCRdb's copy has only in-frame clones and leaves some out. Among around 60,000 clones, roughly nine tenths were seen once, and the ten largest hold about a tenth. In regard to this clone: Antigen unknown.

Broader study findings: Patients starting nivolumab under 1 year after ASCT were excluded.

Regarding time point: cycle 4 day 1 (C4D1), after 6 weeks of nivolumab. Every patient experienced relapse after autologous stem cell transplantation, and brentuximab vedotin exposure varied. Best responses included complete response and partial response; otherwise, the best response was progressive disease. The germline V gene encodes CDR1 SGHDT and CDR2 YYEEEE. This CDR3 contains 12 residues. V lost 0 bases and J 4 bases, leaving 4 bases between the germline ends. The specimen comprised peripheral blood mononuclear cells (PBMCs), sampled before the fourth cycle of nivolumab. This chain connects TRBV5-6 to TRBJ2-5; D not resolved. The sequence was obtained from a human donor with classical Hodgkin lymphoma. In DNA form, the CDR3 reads TGTGCCAGCAGCTTGGACAGAGAGACCCAGTACTTC. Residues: CASSLDRETQYF.